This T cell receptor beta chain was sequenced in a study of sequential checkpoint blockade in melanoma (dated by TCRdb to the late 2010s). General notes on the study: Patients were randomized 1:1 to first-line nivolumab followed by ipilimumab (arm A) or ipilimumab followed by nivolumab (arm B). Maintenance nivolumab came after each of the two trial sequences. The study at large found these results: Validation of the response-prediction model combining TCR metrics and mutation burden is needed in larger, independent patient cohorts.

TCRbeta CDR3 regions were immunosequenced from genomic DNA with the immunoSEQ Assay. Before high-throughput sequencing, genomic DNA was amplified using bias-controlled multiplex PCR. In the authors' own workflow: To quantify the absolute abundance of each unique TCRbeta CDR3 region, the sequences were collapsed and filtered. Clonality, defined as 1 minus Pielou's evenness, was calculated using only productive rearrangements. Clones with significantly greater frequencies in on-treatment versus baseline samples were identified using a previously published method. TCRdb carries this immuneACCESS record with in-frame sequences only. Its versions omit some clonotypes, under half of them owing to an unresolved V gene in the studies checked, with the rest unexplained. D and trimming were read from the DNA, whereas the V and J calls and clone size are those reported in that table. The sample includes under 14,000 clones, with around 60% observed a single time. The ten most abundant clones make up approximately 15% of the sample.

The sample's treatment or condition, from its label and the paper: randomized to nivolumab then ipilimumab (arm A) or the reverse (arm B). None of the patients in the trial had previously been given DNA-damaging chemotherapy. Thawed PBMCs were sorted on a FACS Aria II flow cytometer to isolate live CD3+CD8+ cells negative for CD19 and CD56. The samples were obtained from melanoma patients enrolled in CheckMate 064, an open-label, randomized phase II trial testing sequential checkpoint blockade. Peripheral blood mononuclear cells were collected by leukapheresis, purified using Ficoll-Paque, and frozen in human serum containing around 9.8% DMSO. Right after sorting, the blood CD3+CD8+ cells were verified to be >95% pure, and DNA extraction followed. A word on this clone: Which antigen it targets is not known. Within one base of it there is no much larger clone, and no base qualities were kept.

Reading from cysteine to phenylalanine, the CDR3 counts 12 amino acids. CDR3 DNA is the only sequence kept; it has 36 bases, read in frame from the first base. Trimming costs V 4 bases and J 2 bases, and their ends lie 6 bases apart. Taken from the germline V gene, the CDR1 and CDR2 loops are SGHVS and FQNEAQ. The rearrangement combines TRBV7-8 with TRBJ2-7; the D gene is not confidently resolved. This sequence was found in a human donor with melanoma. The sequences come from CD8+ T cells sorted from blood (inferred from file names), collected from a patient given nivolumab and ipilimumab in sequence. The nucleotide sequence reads TGTGCCAGCAGCTCAACAGCCTACGAGCAGTACTTC. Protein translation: CASSSTAYEQYF.